This is a list of T cell receptor beta chains from one sample in a study of T-cell memory formation after mild COVID-19. TCRdb passed the 5' RACE reads through MiXCR, listing each CDR3 protein once. Here the sample spans 470,000 or so distinct CDR3 sequences, roughly 25% being singletons. The material sequenced was PBMCs or a T cell subset sorted from them (not recorded which). Receptor source: an adult woman who had mild COVID-19 (a few samples of this study predate the infection). Cell type and time point are not known. CDR3s include the opening cysteine and the closing phenylalanine or tryptophan. Fields, in order: CDR3 length, D gene, V gene, J gene, clone size, CDR3 protein, CDR3 DNA. A D gene is named only where the DNA matches it firmly. For some rows the clone size is stated as once, few or many, or as a class when expanded; others skip it.

>15|TRBD1|TRBV24-1|TRBJ2-7|-
CATSAGTGNSYEQYF
TGTGCCACCAGTGCAGGGACAGGAAACTCCTACGAGCAGTACTTC
>14|-|TRBV2|TRBJ2-2|-
CASSELVRTGELFF
TGTGCCAGCAGTGAATTAGTTCGGACCGGGGAGCTGTTTTTT
>18|TRBD2|TRBV7-3|TRBJ2-1|few
CASSAGLAGGPGYNEQFF
TGTGCCAGCAGCGCGGGACTAGCGGGGGGGCCCGGGTACAATGAGCAGTTCTTC
>16|TRBD1|TRBV7-9|TRBJ1-5|few
CASSLDRTGADQPQHF
TGTGCCAGCAGCTTAGATCGGACAGGGGCGGATCAGCCCCAGCATTTT
>14|-|TRBV9|TRBJ1-3|-
CASSAGHAADTIYF
TGTGCCAGCAGCGCCGGACATGCGGCGGACACCATATATTTT
>16|-|TRBV18|TRBJ2-3|-
CASSPETGTSTDTQYF
TGTGCCAGCTCACCAGAAACGGGTACTAGCACAGATACGCAGTATTTT
>17|-|TRBV6-5|TRBJ2-7|-
CASSYKSQGVAYYEQYF
TGTGCCAGCAGTTACAAGTCCCAGGGAGTTGCCTACTACGAGCAGTACTTC
>14|-|TRBV12-3/TRBV12-4|TRBJ2-1|many
CASSFQHSGNEQFF
TGTGCCAGCAGCTTTCAGCACTCTGGCAATGAGCAGTTCTTC
>14|-|TRBV30|TRBJ1-5|-
CAWSVLDKNQPQHF
TGTGCCTGGAGTGTACTTGACAAAAATCAGCCCCAGCATTTT
>16|-|TRBV5-1|TRBJ2-7|few
CASSPGAGDGSYEQYF
TGCGCCAGCAGCCCCGGGGCCGGGGACGGATCCTACGAGCAGTACTTC
>13|-|TRBV5-1|TRBJ1-6|-
CASSLWADSPLHF
TGCGCCAGCAGCTTGTGGGCAGACTCACCCCTCCACTTT
>19|TRBD2|TRBV5-1|TRBJ2-2|few
CASSLSTGLAGSNTGELFF
TGCGCCAGCAGCTTGTCTACGGGACTAGCGGGGTCGAACACCGGGGAGCTGTTTTTT
>12|-|TRBV7-2|TRBJ2-3|few
CASSLIVDTQYF
TGTGCCAGCAGCTTAATAGTAGATACGCAGTATTTT
>13|-|TRBV29-1|TRBJ1-2|-
CSVVPRLNYGYTF
TGCAGCGTTGTACCACGGCTGAACTATGGCTACACCTTC
>15|-|TRBV2|TRBJ1-6|-
CASSEETNYNSPLHF
TGTGCCAGCAGTGAAGAAACCAACTATAATTCACCCCTCCACTTT
>13|-|TRBV7-2|TRBJ2-3|few
CASSYARVDTQYF
TGTGCCAGCAGCTACGCGCGGGTAGATACGCAGTATTTT
>11|-|TRBV2|TRBJ1-1|few
CASSEEGIAFF
TGTGCCAGCAGTGAAGAGGGTATAGCTTTCTTT
>13|-|TRBV7-2|TRBJ2-1|-
CASSLDRRNEQFF
TGTGCCAGCAGCTTAGACCGGAGGAATGAGCAGTTCTTC
>15|TRBD2|TRBV5-1|TRBJ2-1|-
CASSFRTSGDNEQFF
TGCGCCAGCAGCTTCAGGACTAGCGGAGACAATGAGCAGTTCTTC
>16|TRBD2|TRBV5-1|TRBJ2-1|few
CASSLDASGGYNEQFF
TGCGCCAGCAGCTTGGACGCTAGCGGGGGGTACAATGAGCAGTTCTTC
>13|-|TRBV20-1|TRBJ1-2|few
CSARDPGPNGYTF
TGCAGTGCTAGAGATCCAGGGCCCAATGGCTACACCTTC
>13|-|TRBV15|TRBJ1-1|-
CATSRATGTEAFF
TGTGCCACCAGCAGAGCCACTGGAACTGAAGCTTTCTTT
>15|TRBD1|TRBV5-1|TRBJ2-1|-
CASSVDRQGFYEQFF
TGCGCCAGCAGCGTAGACCGACAGGGTTTCTATGAGCAGTTCTTC
>14|-|TRBV20-1|TRBJ2-3|-
CSARGITSTDTQYF
TGCAGTGCTAGGGGAATTACTAGCACAGATACGCAGTATTTT
>16|TRBD1|TRBV7-6|TRBJ2-7|few
CASSLGRTGRHYEQYF
TGTGCCAGCAGCTTAGGTAGGACAGGGCGCCACTACGAGCAGTACTTC
>13|TRBD2|TRBV5-1|TRBJ2-4|-
CASSLTSESIQYF
TGCGCCAGCAGCTTGACTAGCGAAAGCATTCAGTACTTC
>15|-|TRBV12-3/TRBV12-4|TRBJ1-6|-
CASSRTGSYNSPLHF
TGTGCCAGCAGTAGGACGGGCTCCTATAATTCACCCCTCCACTTT
>14|-|TRBV3-1|TRBJ2-1|few
CASSSPENYNEQFF
TGTGCCAGCAGCTCCCCGGAGAATTACAATGAGCAGTTCTTC
>16|-|TRBV15|TRBJ2-2|-
CATSSPGLLNTGELFF
TGTGCCACCAGCTCGCCGGGACTTCTGAACACCGGGGAGCTGTTTTTT
>16|TRBD1|TRBV5-6|TRBJ2-3|-
CASRYTGTGGTDTQYF
TGTGCCAGCAGATATACCGGGACAGGGGGCACAGATACGCAGTATTTT
>16|TRBD2|TRBV12-3/TRBV12-4|TRBJ2-5|-
CASSPGTKREGETQYF
TGTGCCAGCAGTCCCGGGACTAAGCGGGAGGGCGAGACCCAGTACTTC
>15|-|TRBV25-1|TRBJ2-3|few
CASSVSGAKVHTQYF
TGTGCCAGCAGTGTTTCCGGGGCCAAGGTGCATACGCAGTATTTT
>13|TRBD1|TRBV20-1|TRBJ1-2|-
CSARGQGAVGYTF
TGCAGTGCTAGAGGACAGGGAGCGGTTGGCTACACCTTC
>12|-|TRBV29-1|TRBJ1-1|-
CSGSGGGTEAFF
TGCAGCGGGTCGGGGGGCGGCACTGAAGCTTTCTTT
>14|TRBD2|TRBV5-8|TRBJ2-7|-
CASSGGLAAYEQYF
TGTGCCAGCAGCGGCGGACTAGCGGCCTACGAGCAGTACTTC
>16|-|TRBV5-1|TRBJ2-5|few
CASSLGTFAYQETQYF
TGCGCCAGCAGCTTGGGAACCTTCGCCTACCAAGAGACCCAGTACTTC
>12|-|TRBV20-1|TRBJ2-7|-
CSAADGAYEQYF
TGCAGTGCCGCGGACGGTGCCTACGAGCAGTACTTC
>15|TRBD1|TRBV2|TRBJ1-2|few
CASRDFRQGLRGYTF
TGTGCCAGCAGGGACTTCAGACAGGGGTTAAGAGGCTACACCTTC
>11|-|TRBV18|TRBJ2-5|many
CASSRQETQYF
TGTGCCAGCAGTCGACAGGAGACCCAGTACTTC
>12|-|TRBV5-1|TRBJ2-7|many
CASSLDSHEQYF
TGCGCCAGCAGCTTGGATAGTCACGAGCAGTACTTC
>15|-|TRBV19|TRBJ1-5|few
CASSILNGPNQPQHF
TGTGCCAGTAGTATATTGAATGGGCCTAATCAGCCCCAGCATTTT
>15|TRBD1|TRBV19|TRBJ1-5|-
CASSAGGQGRRPQHF
TGTGCCAGTAGTGCCGGGGGACAGGGACGAAGGCCCCAGCATTTT
>16|TRBD1|TRBV4-3|TRBJ1-4|few
CASSQDPDRVKEKLFF
TGCGCCAGCAGCCAAGATCCGGACAGGGTAAAAGAAAAACTGTTTTTT
>14|TRBD1|TRBV24-1|TRBJ1-2|-
CATSDAGQGNGYTF
TGTGCCACCAGTGACGCCGGACAGGGAAATGGCTACACCTTC
>14|TRBD2|TRBV15|TRBJ2-5|many
CATSTRAGEETQYF
TGTGCCACCAGCACACGAGCGGGAGAAGAGACCCAGTACTTC
>16|TRBD2|TRBV7-2|TRBJ2-3|many
CASSLGGRASTDTQYF
TGTGCCAGCAGCTTAGGGGGGAGGGCCAGCACAGATACGCAGTATTTT
>14|-|TRBV30|TRBJ1-1|-
CAWSLLGGRTEAFF
TGTGCCTGGAGTCTACTGGGGGGAAGGACTGAAGCTTTCTTT
>18|-|TRBV4-1|TRBJ2-3|few
CASSQDGLGAAGTDTQYF
TGCGCCAGCAGCCAAGACGGTTTAGGGGCGGCGGGGACAGATACGCAGTATTTT
>16|-|TRBV24-1|TRBJ1-5|-
CATSDSGSLSNQPQHF
TGTGCCACCAGTGACTCAGGGTCTCTTAGCAATCAGCCCCAGCATTTT
>15|-|TRBV7-6|TRBJ1-5|-
CASSQGIRGNQPQHF
TGTGCCAGCAGCCAGGGTATTAGGGGCAATCAGCCCCAGCATTTT
>15|-|TRBV24-1|TRBJ2-1|-
CATSDLSVSYNEQFF
TGTGCCACCAGTGATTTGAGCGTTTCCTACAATGAGCAGTTCTTC
>11|-|TRBV5-1|TRBJ2-5|few
CASRASETQYF
TGCGCCAGCAGGGCGTCAGAGACCCAGTACTTC